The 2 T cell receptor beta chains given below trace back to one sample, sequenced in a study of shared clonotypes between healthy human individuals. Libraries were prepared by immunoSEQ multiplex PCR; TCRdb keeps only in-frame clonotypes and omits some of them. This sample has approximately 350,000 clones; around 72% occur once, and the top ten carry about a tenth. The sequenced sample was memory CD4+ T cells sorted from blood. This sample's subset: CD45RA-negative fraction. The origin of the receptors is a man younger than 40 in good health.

CDR3 coding DNA: TGTGCCAGCAGCTTGGCCAAGGGGGGCGAGCAGTACTTC. Translation gives CASSLAKGGEQYF. This chain links TRBV5-4 with TRBJ2-7, with D tentatively TRBD1 or TRBD2 (6 bases each). The CDR3 runs to 13 residues. CDR1 SGHNT and CDR2 YYREEE come from the germline V gene (reference sequence). Trimming pared 0 bases from V and 6 bases from J, leaving 10 bases between.

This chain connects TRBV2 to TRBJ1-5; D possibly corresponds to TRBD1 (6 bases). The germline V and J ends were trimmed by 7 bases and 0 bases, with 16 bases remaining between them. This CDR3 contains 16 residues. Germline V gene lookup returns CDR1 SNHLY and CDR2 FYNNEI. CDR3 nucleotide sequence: TGTGCCAGCACCTTCCACAGGGCTTATAGCAATCAGCCCCAGCATTTT. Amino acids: CASTFHRAYSNQPQHF.